A selection of T cell receptor beta chains follows, all from one sample in a study of Ad26.COV2.S vaccination and SARS-CoV-2 variants. TCRdb's copy holds only in-frame clones and misses some; the assay was immunoSEQ multiplex PCR. The table records some 320,000 clones, just under 85% of them present only once. The sample in question was peripheral blood, obtained in a trial of Ad26.COV2.S vaccine versus placebo. These receptors all come from a person aged 18-60 years who received the Ad26.COV2.S COVID-19 vaccine or a placebo. The CDR3 runs from the conserved cysteine through the conserved F or W. A D gene is named only where the DNA matches it firmly. The listing skips clone size in some rows; elsewhere it reads once, few, many or a size class.

V	D	size	J	DNA	CDR3
TRBV14	NA	NA	TRBJ2-5	TGTGCCAGCAGCCAAAATCTAGGCATACAAGAGACCCAGTACTTC	CASSQNLGIQETQYF
TRBV7-6	NA	NA	TRBJ2-1	TGTGCCAGCAGCTTAGTACGCCTCCCCAATGAGCAGTTCTTC	CASSLVRLPNEQFF
TRBV5-6	NA	NA	TRBJ1-4	TGTGCCAGCAGCACCCTATCTACAGAAGGTGAAAAACTGTTTTTT	CASSTLSTEGEKLFF
TRBV30	TRBD2	NA	TRBJ2-5	TGTGCCTGGAGTGTACCTTGGACTAGCGTAGAGACCCAGTACTTC	CAWSVPWTSVETQYF
TRBV3-1/TRBV3-2	NA	NA	TRBJ1-4	TGTGCCAGCAGCCAAGATATACCGCAGGGGAGTGAAAAACTGTTTTTT	CASSQDIPQGSEKLFF
TRBV2	NA	once	TRBJ2-7	TGTGCCAGCAGTGAACGTCAGACCTACGAGCAGTACTTC	CASSERQTYEQYF
TRBV5-1	NA	NA	TRBJ1-4	TGCGCCAGCAGCTTGGATACTAATGAAAAACTGTTTTTT	CASSLDTNEKLFF
TRBV7-9	TRBD1	NA	TRBJ2-2	TGTGCCAGCAGCTTATTGACAGGGTCCACCGGGGAGCTGTTTTTT	CASSLLTGSTGELFF
TRBV5-1	NA	NA	TRBJ2-7	TGCGCCAGCAGCCAAGGGGCAGGGGACTACGAGCAGTACTTC	CASSQGAGDYEQYF
TRBV7-9	TRBD1	NA	TRBJ1-5	TGTGCCAGCAGCCGGACAGGGGACAATCAGCCCCAGCATTTT	CASSRTGDNQPQHF
TRBV2	NA	NA	TRBJ1-5	TGTGCCAGCAGTGGGGGTTGGAGAAATCAGCCCCAGCATTTT	CASSGGWRNQPQHF
TRBV11-3	NA	NA	TRBJ2-5	TGTGCCAGCAGCCCCTCGACGTGGACAACGTCCTTGGAGACCCAGTACTTC	CASSPSTWTTSLETQYF
TRBV5-6	NA	NA	TRBJ1-3	TGTGCCAGCAGCCCGGACAGACGGACCATATATTTT	CASSPDRRTIYF
TRBV5-1	NA	NA	TRBJ1-3	TGCGCCAGCAGCCCAGTTAGGGGGGCATTAGATGGAAACACCATATATTTT	CASSPVRGALDGNTIYF
TRBV19	NA	NA	TRBJ1-2	TGTGCCAGTAGTACCCGAATCCATAACTATGGCTACACCTTC	CASSTRIHNYGYTF
TRBV15	NA	NA	TRBJ1-1	TGTGCCACCAGCAGAGATATTAACAGGGCAGAGGACACTGAAGCTTTCTTT	CATSRDINRAEDTEAFF
TRBV6-5	NA	NA	TRBJ1-6	TGTGCCAGCCAGCCCAGCTCCTATAATTCACCCCTCCACTTT	CASQPSSYNSPLHF